The 24 T cell receptor beta chains reported below all come from one sample, sequenced in a study of vaccination and CD4 T cells after COVID-19. Treatment denoted: approximately 9-day PBMC culture with coronavirus spike peptide pools or control peptides (ViraFEST assay). An Oncomine TCR Beta short-read assay was used to sequence the DNA from cultured CD4+ T cells. TCRdb redid the calling of the PCR reads with MiXCR, one entry per CDR3 protein. Of about 15,000 distinct CDR3 sequences listed, around 70% are singletons. No antigen is known for these receptors. The sequencing input was CD4+ T cells from blood, cultured in vitro. All receptors derive from a human donor who had recovered from COVID-19.

This clonotype has only one observation. The chain has TRBV7-9 and TRBJ1-2, with D perhaps TRBD1 (5 bases). Germline V gene data show CDR1 as SEHNR and CDR2 as FQNEAQ (reference sequence). The CDR3 is 14 residues long. V lost 7 bases, J lost 1 base, and 13 bases lay in between. In DNA form, the CDR3 reads TGTGCCAGCAACTCCAGGGACTTTAACTATGGCTACACCTTC. Translating gives CASNSRDFNYGYTF.

V gene TRBV28 combines with J gene TRBJ1-5; D gene unclear. This CDR3 region has 12 residues. Looked up from germline, CDR1 is MDHEN and CDR2 is SYDVKM. Trimming pared 8 bases from V and 0 bases from J, leaving 5 bases between. CDR3 coding DNA: TGTGCCAGCCGAGTTAGCAATCAGCCCCAGCATTTT. Translated: CASRVSNQPQHF.

The rearrangement uses TRBV7-9 and TRBJ2-2; TRBD2 is a possible D gene (6 bases). This CDR3 region has 16 residues. Germline-derived CDR1 and CDR2 are SEHNR and FQNEAQ (reference sequence). V lost 9 bases and J lost 5, with 22 bases in between. In DNA, the CDR3 is TGTGCCAGAAAGGGAGTTAGCGGACGAACGACCGGGGAGCTGTTTTTT. This gives the protein CARKGVSGRTTGELFF. The whole variable domain, filled in from reference TRBV7-9 and TRBJ2-2, reads DTGVSQNPRHKITKRGQNVTFRCDPISEHNRLYWYRQTLGQGPEFLTYFQNEAQLEKSRLLSDRFSAERPKGSFSTLEIQRTEQGDSAMYLCARKGVSGRTTGELFFGEGSRLTVL.

The chain joins TRBV27 to TRBJ2-7, with a tentative D call TRBD1 (6 bases). V was pared by 4 bases and J by 7 bases, with 23 bases between. Germline loops: CDR1 MNHEY, CDR2 SMNVEV (reference sequence). This CDR3 comprises 16 residues. This CDR3 is CASSSPTGIRFREQYF. As DNA, the CDR3 is TGTGCCAGCAGTTCGCCTACAGGGATTCGGTTCAGGGAGCAGTACTTC.

In its sample, this clonotype was seen once. This chain connects TRBV5-4 to TRBJ1-4, with D tentatively TRBD1 (6 bases). CDR3 size: 14 residues. Germline V lookup: CDR1 SGHNT, CDR2 YYREEE (reference sequence). Trimming stripped 7 bases from V and 7 bases from J, with 17 bases between. CDR3 amino acids: CASAPQGRSEKLFF. In DNA form, the CDR3 reads TGTGCCAGCGCTCCTCAGGGGCGCAGTGAAAAACTGTTTTTT.

The chain has TRBV5-1 and TRBJ1-2, with a weak D call TRBD1 (6 bases). The germline V and J ends were trimmed by 4 bases and 3 bases, with 10 bases remaining between them. This CDR3 spans 13 amino acids. The germline V gene encodes CDR1 SGHRS and CDR2 YFSETQ. This CDR3 is CASSPEGDYGYTF. The CDR3 region has the DNA TGCGCCAGCAGCCCAGAGGGGGACTATGGCTACACCTTC.

The chain uses TRBV10-1 and TRBJ2-7, with 7 positions matching TRBD2. Germline trimming cut 9 bases from V and 3 bases from J; bases unmatched to any gene: 11. Germline V gene sequence: CDR1 WNHNN, CDR2 SYGVQD (reference sequence). The CDR3 extends over 14 amino acids. In DNA, the CDR3 is TGCGCCAGACGAGAGCGGGAACTACGCTACGAGCAGTACTTC. It specifies CARRERELRYEQYF.

The CDR3: CASTTGRSSYNSPLHF. As DNA, the CDR3 is TGTGCCAGCACCACGGGACGGAGCTCCTATAATTCACCCCTCCACTTT. The rearrangement uses TRBV6-1 and TRBJ1-6; D possibly corresponds to TRBD1 (5 bases). There are 16 residues in the CDR3. V was cut by 7 bases and J by 0 bases, with 13 bases left in between. CDR1 and CDR2 from the germline V gene are MNHNS and SASEGT.

The chain's CDR3 is CASSLVPGTSGVSYNEQFF. The CDR3 DNA reads TGTGCCAGCAGCTTAGTGCCCGGGACTAGCGGGGTCTCCTACAATGAGCAGTTCTTC. The chain couples TRBV7-6 to TRBJ2-1; 13 bases are shared with TRBD2. CDR1 and CDR2 (germline): SGHVS, FNYEAQ. The CDR3 has 19 amino acids. Unmatched junction bases numbered 6, after V lost 1 base and J lost 0 bases.

The rearrangement links TRBV24-1 to TRBJ2-3; TRBD1 is a possible D gene (5 bases). V was trimmed by 6 bases and J by 3 bases, leaving 18 bases between them. Looked up from germline, CDR1 is KGHDR and CDR2 is SFDVKD. There are 16 residues in the CDR3. Written as DNA, the CDR3 is TGTGCCACCAGTAACACGGACATACTTAAAACAGATACGCAGTATTTT. Its translation: CATSNTDILKTDTQYF.

The gene calls are TRBV19 and TRBJ1-5, with TRBD1 matching 7 bases. Germline CDR1 is LNHDA and CDR2 is SQIVND (reference sequence). This CDR3 is 12 amino acids long. Trimming took 4 bases from V and 11 from J; bases not matched to a gene: 5. The CDR3 bases are TGTGCCAGTAGTACCCACAGGGGTTCCCAGCATTTT. It specifies CASSTHRGSQHF.

V usage is TRBV6-5 and J usage is TRBJ1-2, with no clear D. V lost 0 bases, J lost 6 bases, and 11 bases lay in between. Germline V gene sequence: CDR1 MNHEY, CDR2 SVGAGI. The CDR3 loop spans 14 amino acids. The CDR3 spells CASSYSRRSDGYTF. CDR3 sequence (DNA): TGTGCCAGCAGTTACTCTAGGCGGTCGGATGGCTACACCTTC.

The rearrangement uses TRBV20-1 and TRBJ2-1; a weak D match, TRBD2 (5 bases). CDR1 DFQATT and CDR2 SNEGSKA come from the germline V gene (reference sequence). V shed 6 bases and J shed 0 bases, with 12 bases lying between them. This CDR3 has 14 residues. The CDR3 DNA reads as TGCAGTGCCCAGCGGACGAGCTCCTACAATGAGCAGTTCTTC. This codes for CSAQRTSSYNEQFF.

The rearrangement links TRBV20-1 to TRBJ1-5; D not certain. This CDR3 comprises 13 residues. Germline V lookup: CDR1 DFQATT, CDR2 SNEGSKA (reference sequence). V gave up 6 bases and J gave up 2 bases, with 11 bases separating them. CDR3: CSAPASGNQPQHF. In nucleotides, the CDR3 is TGCAGTGCACCTGCCTCGGGCAATCAGCCCCAGCATTTT.

This clonotype was seen a handful of times. The chain couples TRBV19 to TRBJ1-5; 7 bases match TRBD1. The V and J ends lost 11 bases and 2 bases, in that order; junction bases with no gene match: 6. CDR1 is LNHDA and CDR2 is SQIVND in the germline V gene (reference sequence). The length of the CDR3 is 13 residues. The CDR3 reads CASRDRGNQPQHF. The DNA for the CDR3 is TGTGCCTCCCGGGACAGAGGCAATCAGCCCCAGCATTTT.

The genes are TRBV7-9 and TRBJ1-2, with D possibly being TRBD1 (5 bases). The V end was cut by 5 bases, the J end by 3 bases, with 16 bases between. Looked up from germline, CDR1 is SEHNR and CDR2 is FQNEAQ (reference sequence). CDR3 length equals 15 residues. CDR3 region: CASSQNRRVDYGYTF. The CDR3 bases are TGTGCCAGCAGCCAAAATCGCAGGGTAGACTATGGCTACACCTTC.

The V gene is TRBV6-1, the J gene TRBJ1-1; possibly TRBD1 for D (6 bases). The CDR3 loop spans 15 amino acids. The germline V gene has CDR1 MNHNS and CDR2 SASEGT. Trimming took 5 bases from V and 0 from J, leaving 13 bases between them. DNA of the CDR3: TGTGCCAGCAGTCCAACAGGGTCCATGAACACTGAAGCTTTCTTT. Amino acids: CASSPTGSMNTEAFF.

In its sample, this clonotype was seen a few times. The chain is built from TRBV7-2 and TRBJ1-5; D might be TRBD1 (5 bases). V was shortened by 7 bases and J by 3 bases, with 13 bases between the two germline ends. The length of the CDR3 is 14 residues. Germline-derived CDR1 and CDR2 are SGHTA and FQGNSA. The CDR3 sequence: CASTKPGPNQPQHF. As DNA, the CDR3 is TGTGCCAGCACCAAACCGGGACCCAATCAGCCCCAGCATTTT.

V gene TRBV7-2 combines with J gene TRBJ1-5; 7 bases match TRBD1. This CDR3 is built from 17 residues. V trimming: 1 base; J trimming: 2 bases; junction bases outside the gene matches: 8. Germline lookup yields CDR1 SGHTA and CDR2 FQGNSA. The CDR3 DNA reads TGTGCCAGCAGCTTAGGTTACGGACAGGAGGGCAATCAGCCCCAGCATTTT. Amino acid sequence: CASSLGYGQEGNQPQHF.

The chain joins TRBV6-4 to TRBJ1-1; the match to TRBD1 covers 8 bases. The CDR3 sequence is 14 residues long. CDR1 MRHNA and CDR2 SNTAGT come from the germline V gene. V lost 2 bases and J lost 7; bases outside the gene matches: 6. The CDR3 loop reads CASSDGTGHGEAFF. The CDR3 DNA is TGTGCCAGCAGTGACGGGACAGGTCATGGTGAAGCTTTCTTT.

The table lists this clonotype with a few counts. This chain joins TRBV12-3 or TRBV12-4 and TRBJ2-7; either TRBD1 or TRBD2 may fit D (5 bases each). CDR3 length: 17 residues. V was shortened by 3 bases and J by 4 bases, with 22 bases between the two germline ends. The CDR3 nucleotides are TGTGCCAGCAGTTTTTACCGTGGAAAGGAAGAGGGGTACGAGCAGTACTTC. Translation gives CASSFYRGKEEGYEQYF.

V and J are TRBV7-2 and TRBJ2-7; 12 bases line up with TRBD2. CDR1 and CDR2 from the germline V gene are SGHTA and FQGNSA. This CDR3 has 15 residues. The V and J ends lost 1 base and 5 bases, in that order; junction bases with no gene match: 3. The CDR3 loop reads CASSLVTSGSNEQYF. DNA of the CDR3: TGTGCCAGCAGCTTAGTGACTAGCGGGAGTAACGAGCAGTACTTC. Full variable domain (outside the CDR3, taken from reference TRBV7-2 and TRBJ2-7): GAGVSQSPSNKVTEKGKDVELRCDPISGHTALYWYRQSLGQGLEFLIYFQGNSAPDKSGLPSDRFSAERTGGSVSTLTIQRTQQEDSAVYLCASSLVTSGSNEQYFGPGTRLTVT.

This clonotype was detected only a few times. V gene TRBV7-9 combines with J gene TRBJ2-2; 7 bases line up with TRBD1. CDR1 SEHNR and CDR2 FQNEAQ come from the germline V gene (reference sequence). Trimming at V came to 7 bases and at J to 7 bases, leaving 12 bases not matched to a gene. The CDR3 extends over 15 amino acids. CDR3 bases: TGTGCCAGCACGGGCGGCAGGGGGTTCCGCGGGGAGCTGTTTTTT. Amino acid sequence: CASTGGRGFRGELFF.

This clonotype was observed once. V is TRBV12-3 or TRBV12-4 and J is TRBJ1-2, with D possibly matching TRBD1 (5 bases). Trimming removed 5 bases from V and 4 bases from J, with 14 bases in between. This CDR3 has 14 amino acids. CDR3 nucleotides: TGTGCCAGCAGTGGGGGACTACGGGGCTATGGCTACACCTTC. Its protein product is CASSGGLRGYGYTF.